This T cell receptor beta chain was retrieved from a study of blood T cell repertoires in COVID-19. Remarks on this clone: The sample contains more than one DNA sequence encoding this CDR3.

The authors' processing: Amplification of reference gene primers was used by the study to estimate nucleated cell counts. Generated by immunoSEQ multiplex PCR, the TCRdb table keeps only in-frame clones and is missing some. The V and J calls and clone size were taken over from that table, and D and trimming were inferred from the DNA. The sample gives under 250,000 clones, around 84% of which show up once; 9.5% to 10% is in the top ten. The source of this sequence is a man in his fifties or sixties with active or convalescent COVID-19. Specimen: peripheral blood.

The CDR3 loop is CASITTGGTEAFF. The DNA for the CDR3 is TGTGCCAGCATTACGACAGGGGGAACTGAAGCTTTCTTT. V is TRBV12-3 or TRBV12-4 and J is TRBJ1-1, with 9 bases fitting TRBD1. J was trimmed by 5 bases and V by 7 bases; bases with no gene match: 5. The CDR3 is 13 residues long.